This TCR beta chain emerged from a study of memory CD4+ T cells and cytomegalovirus serostatus. The repertoire was sequenced with immunoSEQ multiplex PCR; TCRdb's copy has only in-frame clones and lacks some. This table holds approximately 47,000 clones, around four fifths found once. Single viable CD3+CD4+CD8-CD45RO+ cells were sorted as the memory CD4+ T cells. This clonotype originated in an adult in good health and CMV-seronegative. The sample was memory CD4+ T cells from blood.

The chain's CDR3 is CASSAPGDFGSFYIGEQYF. The CDR3 DNA follows: TGTGCCAGCTCAGCCCCAGGGGACTTCGGCTCCTTCTACATAGGGGAGCAGTACTTC. The chain is built from TRBV18 and TRBJ2-7, with D tentatively TRBD1 or TRBD2 (6 bases each). Trimming left V 5 bases short and J 7 bases short, with 33 bases between. CDR3 length: 19 amino acids. In germline, CDR1 is KGHSH, CDR2 LQKENI.